A single sample is the source of the 30 T cell receptor beta chains below, sequenced in a study of T cells after yellow fever vaccination (dated by TCRdb to between 2019 and 2020). Libraries came from 5' RACE. The run used an Illumina NovaSeq 6000. TCRdb handled the public reads itself, with Q25 trimming in fastp and clone calling in MiXCR, and kept productive beta chains. Each entry merges the rows of one CDR3 protein and shows their most common DNA and genes. This sample comprises under 200,000 distinct CDR3 sequences, approximately 11% of them detected only once. The ten top clones hold just over 35% of the sample. The sample's treatment or condition label, in plain terms: live attenuated yellow fever vaccine strain. The sample here was CD8+ T cells sorted from PBMCs, taken 15 days after the yellow fever booster vaccination. The receptors originated from a young man who received the YFV17D yellow fever vaccine.

The rearrangement links TRBV5-4 to TRBJ2-7; TRBD1 agrees at 7 bases. The V segment lost 1 base and the J segment 7 bases; nucleotides outside the gene matches: 2. The CDR3 spans 12 residues. Germline CDR1 is SGHNT and CDR2 is YYREEE (reference sequence). CDR3: CASSLTGVEQYV. The DNA for the CDR3 is TGTGCCAGCAGCTTGACAGGGGTGGAGCAGTACGTC.

V is TRBV7-6 and J is TRBJ2-2; TRBD1 might be the D (5 bases). CDR1 is SGHVS, CDR2 FNYEAQ, per germline. V dropped 2 bases and J dropped 6 bases, with 10 bases sitting between them. This CDR3 has 14 residues. CDR3 in DNA: TGTGCCAGCAGCTTATCAGGGCTCGCCGGGGAGCTGTTTTTT. Its translation is CASSLSGLAGELFF. The full variable domain, rest sourced from reference TRBV7-6 and TRBJ2-2, is GAGVSQSPRYKVTKRGQDVALRCDPISGHVSLYWYRQALGQGPEFLTYFNYEAQQDKSGLPNDRFSAERPEGSISTLTIQRTEQRDSAMYRCASSLSGLAGELFFGEGSRLTVL.

The J gene is TRBJ2-5, the V gene TRBV14, with D perhaps matching TRBD1 or TRBD2 (5 bases each). Germline assignment: CDR1 SGHDN and CDR2 FVKESK. Trimming removed 3 bases from V and 5 bases from J, with 10 bases in between. This CDR3 spans 13 amino acids. The CDR3 loop is CASSHWGSETQYF. In DNA form, the CDR3 reads TGTGCCAGCAGCCACTGGGGGTCTGAGACCCAGTACTTC.

This clonotype was picked up a small number of times. The V gene is TRBV4-1, the J gene TRBJ2-5; 8 nucleotides line up with TRBD2. V trimming: 5 bases; J trimming: 5 bases; junction bases outside the gene matches: 10. This CDR3 spans 15 amino acids. Germline lookup yields CDR1 MGHRA and CDR2 YSYEKL. The CDR3 reads CASSLRGAAFETQYF. CDR3 coding DNA: TGCGCCAGCAGCTTGCGGGGGGCCGCCTTTGAGACCCAGTACTTC.

As for this clonotype: The junction does not match germline at one end; this may be a read error. This rearrangement joins TRBV9 to TRBJ2-2; D is uncertain. The CDR3 has 12 amino acids. CDR1 is SGDLS, CDR2 YYNGEE, per germline. The CDR3 DNA reads TGTGCCTGCAGCGTGAGTAGCTGGGAGCTGTTTTTT. Residues: CACSVSSWELFF. Together with reference TRBV9 and TRBJ2-2, the CDR3 gives the full variable domain: DSGVTQTPKHLITATGQRVTLRCSPRSGDLSVYWYQQSLDQGLQFLIQYYNGEERAKGNILERFSAQQFPDLHSELNLSSLELGDSALYFCACSVSSWELFFGEGSRLTVL.

The chain has TRBV12-3 or TRBV12-4 and TRBJ1-5; D is unresolved. V gave up 3 bases and J gave up 0 bases, with 9 bases separating them. This CDR3 comprises 15 residues. The chain's CDR3 is CASSFSLYSNQPQHF. CDR3 sequence (DNA): TGTGCCAGCAGTTTCTCACTCTATAGCAATCAGCCCCAGCATTTT.

The chain joins TRBV4-1 to TRBJ2-7; D ambiguous. V was shortened by 2 bases and J by 2 bases, with 13 bases between the two germline ends. Germline-derived CDR1 and CDR2 are MGHRA and YSYEKL. There are 15 residues in the CDR3. As DNA, the CDR3 is TGCGCCAGCAGCCAACAGAGCCAGGCCGCCTACGAGCAGTACTTC. This sequence encodes CASSQQSQAAYEQYF.

Only a few counts were recorded for this clonotype. This chain uses TRBV28 with TRBJ2-3; 8 bases match TRBD1. The CDR3 is 15 amino acids. Germline assignment: CDR1 MDHEN and CDR2 SYDVKM. V lost 5 bases to trimming and J lost 2 bases; unmatched junction nucleotides: 6. The CDR3 protein is CASSRRDRHTDTQYF. CDR3 in DNA: TGTGCCAGCAGTCGCCGGGACAGGCACACAGATACGCAGTATTTT.

This clonotype was seen only a few times. J is TRBJ2-3 and V is TRBV4-1; 8 bases are a match to TRBD2. CDR1 is MGHRA, CDR2 YSYEKL, per germline. The CDR3 runs 18 residues. V lost 4 bases and J lost 2; bases outside the gene matches: 14. CDR3 in amino acids: CASSPQYPLAGFTDTQYF. In DNA, the CDR3 is TGCGCCAGCAGCCCCCAGTACCCCTTAGCGGGGTTCACAGATACGCAGTATTTT.

This clonotype was seen only a few times. The rearrangement links TRBV9 to TRBJ2-3, with D tentatively TRBD1 (6 bases). CDR3 length: 17 residues. CDR1 and CDR2 from the germline V gene are SGDLS and YYNGEE. V lost 0 bases to trimming and J lost 2 bases, with 16 bases between them. The CDR3 DNA reads TGTGCCAGCAGCGTAGGGGTTGGGGCAGGGGACACAGATACGCAGTATTTT. It translates to CASSVGVGAGDTDTQYF.

This clonotype was detected a few times. V usage is TRBV20-1 and J usage is TRBJ2-3; either TRBD1 or TRBD2 may fit D (5 bases each). Germline CDR1 reads DFQATT; CDR2 reads SNEGSKA (reference sequence). The V end lost 6 bases, the J end lost 4 bases, and 14 bases lay between the germline ends. The CDR3 covers 13 residues. The CDR3 coding sequence is TGCAGTGCCCGGGGCTCCTCCCCAGATACGCAGTATTTT. Protein product: CSARGSSPDTQYF.

Of note for this clonotype: A junction end diverges from the germline sequence, so it may reflect a read error. The chain couples TRBV6-5 to TRBJ2-1; 7 positions agree with TRBD2. The CDR3 has 15 amino acids. CDR1 and CDR2 (germline): MNHEY, SVGAGI. For the CDR3, the DNA is TGTGCCAGCGGTTACTCTCGGGGGGACCGGTATGAGCAGTTCTTC. It specifies CASGYSRGDRYEQFF.

This clonotype has just a few counts. J is TRBJ1-1 and V is TRBV4-1, with 7 bases matching TRBD1. The ends lost 4 bases at V and 1 base at J; junction bases unmatched: 6. The CDR3 runs 15 residues. Germline CDR1 reads MGHRA; CDR2 reads YSYEKL. The CDR3 nucleotides read TGCGCCAGCAGCCCCCGGGACAGCCAGAACACTGAAGCTTTCTTT. Its translation: CASSPRDSQNTEAFF.

The chain carries TRBV27 and TRBJ1-1; tentative D call: TRBD1 (6 bases). The V and J ends lost 5 bases and 5 bases respectively, with 15 bases between them. Looked up from germline, CDR1 is MNHEY and CDR2 is SMNVEV (reference sequence). This CDR3 has 14 amino acids. The CDR3 DNA reads as TGTGCCAGCAGTCCTCACCACAGGGAAACTGAAGCTTTCTTT. It is translated as CASSPHHRETEAFF.

The J gene is TRBJ1-1, the V gene TRBV19; no definite D call. The ends were cut back, 3 bases at V and 1 base at J, with 9 bases in the middle. The CDR3 sequence is 14 residues long. Germline V lookup: CDR1 LNHDA, CDR2 SQIVND (reference sequence). As DNA, the CDR3 is TGTGCCAGTAGTATCGGCTCGGGGAACACTGAAGCTTTCTTT. It yields the protein CASSIGSGNTEAFF.

This clonotype was counted between two and nine times. This chain links TRBV5-1 with TRBJ1-1, with D possibly matching TRBD1 (5 bases). This CDR3 region has 15 residues. In germline, CDR1 is SGHRS, CDR2 YFSETQ. The germline V and J ends were trimmed by 1 base and 10 bases, with 20 bases remaining between them. CDR3 amino acids: CASSLTGHKRGGAFF. In DNA, the CDR3 is TGCGCCAGCAGCTTGACGGGGCATAAAAGAGGAGGAGCTTTCTTT.

This clonotype showed up just a few times. J is TRBJ2-7 and V is TRBV6-2 or TRBV6-3, with D possibly TRBD1 on 6 matching bases. From germline, CDR1 is MNHEY and CDR2 SVGEGT. Trimming shortened V by 4 bases and J by 0 bases, and 10 bases separated the two germline ends. The CDR3 runs 14 residues. CDR3 DNA: TGTGCCAGCAGTTTTCGGGACATCTCCTACGAGCAGTACTTC. Translating it yields CASSFRDISYEQYF.

This chain joins TRBV11-2 and TRBJ2-5; D possibly matches TRBD1 or TRBD2 (6 bases each). Trimming shortened V by 3 bases and J by 4 bases, and 12 bases separated the two germline ends. CDR1 and CDR2 (germline): SGHAT, FQNNGV. The CDR3 has 14 amino acids. The chain's CDR3 is CASSFTGRPETQYF. The CDR3, as DNA: TGTGCCAGCAGCTTTACAGGGAGGCCAGAGACCCAGTACTTC.

This clonotype occurred a few times. The J gene is TRBJ2-7, the V gene TRBV10-3, with a weak D call TRBD1 (6 bases). Germline V gene data show CDR1 as ENHRY and CDR2 as SYGVKD. This CDR3 has 15 residues. Trimming removed 6 bases from V and 3 bases from J, with 18 bases in between. CDR3 coding DNA: TGTGCCATCAGAGGAACAGGGTCCCCCTACTACGAGCAGTACTTC. Translation: CAIRGTGSPYYEQYF.

V is TRBV6-2 or TRBV6-3 and J is TRBJ2-7, with D perhaps TRBD2 (6 bases). V was clipped by 2 bases and J by 2 bases, with 16 bases between them. The CDR3 covers 16 residues. The germline CDR1 and CDR2 sequences are MNHEY and SVGEGT. The CDR3 nucleotides read TGTGCCAGCAGTTACGAACTCGGCGGGGCCACCTACGAGCAGTACTTC. It is translated as CASSYELGGATYEQYF.

There are many counts of this clonotype. The chain uses TRBV7-7 and TRBJ2-5; possibly TRBD2 for D (6 bases). Trimming took 0 bases from V and 2 from J, leaving 16 bases between them. CDR1 and CDR2 (germline): SSHAT, FNYEAQ (reference sequence). The CDR3 runs 17 residues. CDR3 residues: CASSLAAGLAFQETQYF. Written as DNA, the CDR3 is TGTGCCAGCAGCTTAGCGGCGGGGCTAGCGTTTCAAGAGACCCAGTACTTC.

This rearrangement joins TRBV3-1 to TRBJ2-7; weak D call: TRBD1 (6 bases). The germline V and J ends were trimmed by 4 bases and 1 base, with 11 bases remaining between them. The CDR3 consists of 14 residues. Germline values: CDR1 LGHDT, CDR2 YNNKEL (reference sequence). The CDR3 DNA reads TGTGCCAGCAGCCCCTCAGACAGGTCCTACGAGCAGTACTTC. It translates to CASSPSDRSYEQYF.

This chain uses TRBV10-3 with TRBJ2-2, with TRBD1 matching over 8 bases. With V trimmed by 9 bases and J by 3 bases, 6 bases remained unmatched. This CDR3 region has 14 residues. Germline-derived CDR1 and CDR2 are ENHRY and SYGVKD. Here the CDR3 reads CAMTDRADTGELFF. CDR3 sequence (DNA): TGTGCCATGACGGACAGGGCCGACACCGGGGAGCTGTTTTTT.

This chain connects TRBV6-5 to TRBJ1-1; no definite D call. Trimming took off 4 bases at V and 4 bases at J, with 13 bases between the two ends. CDR3 length equals 14 residues. Germline V gene data show CDR1 as MNHEY and CDR2 as SVGAGI. The CDR3 loop reads CASSLYTLGTEAFF. The CDR3 DNA sequence: TGTGCCAGCAGTTTATATACCTTGGGCACTGAAGCTTTCTTT.

This clonotype was seen a handful of times. V is TRBV5-1 and J is TRBJ2-2, with a weak D call TRBD2 (6 bases). V lost 0 bases, J lost 0 bases, and 9 bases lay in between. This CDR3 has 16 residues. Germline-derived CDR1 and CDR2 are SGHRS and YFSETQ. Here the CDR3 DNA reads TGCGCCAGCAGCTTGGCCCGGACTACGAACACCGGGGAGCTGTTTTTT. This encodes CASSLARTTNTGELFF.

This clonotype showed up just a few times. This rearrangement joins TRBV5-1 to TRBJ2-7; maybe TRBD1 (6 bases). Looked up from germline, CDR1 is SGHRS and CDR2 is YFSETQ. The CDR3 sequence is 14 residues long. V was shortened by 0 bases and J by 4 bases, with 11 bases between the two germline ends. The CDR3, as DNA: TGCGCCAGCAGCTTGGAGTGGGGGCCTTACGAGCAGTACGTC. Translating gives CASSLEWGPYEQYV.

The rearrangement joins TRBV14 to TRBJ2-3; weak D call: TRBD2 (5 bases). The CDR3 runs to 15 residues. Germline V gene data show CDR1 as SGHDN and CDR2 as FVKESK. Trimming left V 2 bases short and J 1 base short, with 10 bases between. In nucleotides, the CDR3 is TGTGCCAGCAGCCAAAGGGTTAGCGGCACAGATACGCAGTATTTT. As protein: CASSQRVSGTDTQYF.

This chain links TRBV20-1 with TRBJ1-1; 7 bases map to TRBD1. The CDR3 extends over 15 amino acids. CDR1 is DFQATT and CDR2 is SNEGSKA in the germline V gene (reference sequence). J lost 3 bases, V lost 0 bases, and 7 bases had no gene match. The CDR3 DNA sequence: TGCAGTGCTAGAGATAGGAAGGGGGCGGACACTGAAGCTTTCTTT. Its translation: CSARDRKGADTEAFF.

This clonotype was seen a handful of times. The chain joins TRBV5-5 to TRBJ2-1; either TRBD1 or TRBD2 may supply D (5 bases each). Germline values: CDR1 SGHKS, CDR2 YYEKEE (reference sequence). CDR3 length equals 15 residues. The germline V and J ends were trimmed by 4 bases and 6 bases, with 17 bases remaining between them. The CDR3 loop is CASSQGPSSGNEQFF. Here the CDR3 DNA reads TGTGCCAGCAGCCAGGGCCCCTCAAGCGGCAATGAGCAGTTCTTC.

J is TRBJ2-5 and V is TRBV30; 7 bases are shared with TRBD1. This CDR3 region has 14 residues. Germline CDR1 is GTSNPN and CDR2 is SVGIG (reference sequence). With V trimmed by 2 bases and J by 1 base, 4 bases remained unmatched. Here the CDR3 reads CAWSKGQSQETQYF. Written as DNA, the CDR3 is TGTGCCTGGAGTAAGGGACAGAGCCAAGAGACCCAGTACTTC.